The present entry profiles one T cell receptor beta chain with its context. Antigen specificity is unknown. Once RNA had been extracted, it was reverse transcribed into cDNA to act as the sequencing template. Sequenced by immunoSEQ multiplex PCR; TCRdb stores in-frame clones only, minus some. The table lists roughly 120,000 clones, roughly 60% of them singletons, with around 30% in the top ten. This record belongs to a study of CD8+ T cells in alopecia areata. The wider study: Oral tofacitinib, 5 to 10 mg twice daily, was given in an open-label trial. Study findings and constraints: Treatment with tofacitinib significantly lowered scalp clonality and reduced expanded CD8+ clones among the top 100. Although TCR sharing was seen in mice, sharing across patients was less clear, possibly for HLA-related reasons.

This CDR3 has 16 amino acids. Trimming at V came to 0 bases and at J to 7 bases, leaving 7 bases not matched to a gene. Germline V gene lookup returns CDR1 MNHEY and CDR2 SMNVEV (reference sequence). Treatment given: oral pan-JAK inhibitor, 5-10 mg twice daily. In alopecia areata patients, both lesional scalp punch biopsies and peripheral blood were collected. Source: CD8+ T cells sorted from blood, taken at week 4, from a patient treated with tofacitinib. The clonotype comes from a human donor with alopecia areata. This chain joins TRBV27 and TRBJ1-2; 11 nucleotides match TRBD1. The CDR3 reads CASSLSRRDRGFGYTF. DNA of the CDR3: TGTGCCAGCAGTTTATCCCGCCGGGACAGGGGGTTTGGCTACACCTTC.